This TCR beta chain was sequenced during a study of blood T cell repertoires in COVID-19. For the study at large: Italy, Spain and the United States were the sources of the convalescent and acute COVID-19 samples.

Residents of approximately 25 US areas, aged about 18 to 95 years, made up the participants. Self-reported history from a screening survey and questionnaire set each donor's cohort. Per germline, CDR1 MNHEY and CDR2 SMNVEV (reference sequence). The CDR3 totals 21 residues. Deletions cut 1 base from V and 0 bases from J, with 24 bases between. The data were produced by immunoSEQ multiplex PCR, yet TCRdb's version contains in-frame clones alone and is incomplete. The sample lists 200,000 to 250,000 clones; about nine tenths were seen once. This sequence originates from a woman aged 25 to 39 with acute COVID-19. The sample comprised PBMCs or T cells enriched from blood (not recorded which). The chain has TRBV27 and TRBJ2-2, with a possible D match to TRBD2 (6 bases). This CDR3 reads CASSLYAAGLLPPTNTGELFF. DNA for the CDR3: TGTGCCAGCAGTTTATATGCCGCGGGACTCCTTCCCCCTACGAACACCGGGGAGCTGTTTTTT.